The table lists the clone carrying this T cell receptor (beta chain) with a few counts. Its target is not known. PCR involved 60 Vbeta and 13 Jbeta primers. Libraries were prepared by immunoSEQ multiplex PCR; TCRdb keeps only in-frame clonotypes and omits some of them. This sample yields 150,000 to 200,000 clones, of which about 63% are seen a single time; 2.8% belongs to the top ten. These data belong to a study of cytomegalovirus exposure and HLA in healthy donors. Germline CDR1 SNHLY, CDR2 FYNNEI. The CDR3 loop spans 15 amino acids. V was trimmed by 6 bases and J by 4 bases, leaving 18 bases between them. Study results and limitations: What a later analysis reportedly showed was that an Asian-associated ancestry cluster had fewer N-insertions than the 666-donor mean. It was reported that the classifier diagnosed cytomegalovirus status with high specificity and sensitivity in both the original and validation cohorts. In a later analysis, compared with equally common non-associated chains, HLA-associated beta chains were more expanded.

V gene TRBV2 combines with J gene TRBJ2-5; D is possibly TRBD1 (6 bases). The sequence was obtained from a woman aged 40 to 55 in good health and CMV-seropositive. Sample: PBMCs. As DNA, the CDR3 is TGTGCCAGCAGCCCGGACAGACAAGGGGGAGAGACCCAGTACTTC. Amino acids: CASSPDRQGGETQYF.